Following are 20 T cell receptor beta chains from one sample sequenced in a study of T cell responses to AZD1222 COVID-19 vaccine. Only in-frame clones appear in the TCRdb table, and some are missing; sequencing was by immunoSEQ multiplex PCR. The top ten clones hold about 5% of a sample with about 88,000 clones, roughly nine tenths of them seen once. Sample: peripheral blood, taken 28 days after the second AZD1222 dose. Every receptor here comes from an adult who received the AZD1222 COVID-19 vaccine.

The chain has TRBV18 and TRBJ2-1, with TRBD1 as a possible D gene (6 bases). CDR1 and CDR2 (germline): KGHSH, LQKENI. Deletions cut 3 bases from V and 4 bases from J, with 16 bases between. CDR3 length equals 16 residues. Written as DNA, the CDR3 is TGTGCCAGCTCACCTCCAGGGGCGGGTTCATACAATGAGCAGTTCTTC. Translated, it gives CASSPPGAGSYNEQFF.

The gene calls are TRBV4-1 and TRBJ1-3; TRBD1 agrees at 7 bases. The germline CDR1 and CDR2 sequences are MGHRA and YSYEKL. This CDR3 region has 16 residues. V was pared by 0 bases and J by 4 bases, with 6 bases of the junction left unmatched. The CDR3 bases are TGCGCCAGCAGCCAAGATAGGGGCAGGGGGGGAAACACCATATATTTT. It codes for CASSQDRGRGGNTIYF.

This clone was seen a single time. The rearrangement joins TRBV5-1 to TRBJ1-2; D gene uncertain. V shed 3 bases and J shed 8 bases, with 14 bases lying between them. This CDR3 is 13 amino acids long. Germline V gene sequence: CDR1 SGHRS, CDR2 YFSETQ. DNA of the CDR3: TGCGCCAGCAGCTCCGGGAGCTCTATGGGCTACACCTTC. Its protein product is CASSSGSSMGYTF.

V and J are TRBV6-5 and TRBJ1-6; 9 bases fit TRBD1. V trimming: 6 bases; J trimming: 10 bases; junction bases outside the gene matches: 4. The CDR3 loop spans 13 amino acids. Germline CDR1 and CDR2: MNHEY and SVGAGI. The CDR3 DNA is TGTGCCAGCAGGCGGACAGGGGAGTCACCCCTCCACTTT. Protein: CASRRTGESPLHF.

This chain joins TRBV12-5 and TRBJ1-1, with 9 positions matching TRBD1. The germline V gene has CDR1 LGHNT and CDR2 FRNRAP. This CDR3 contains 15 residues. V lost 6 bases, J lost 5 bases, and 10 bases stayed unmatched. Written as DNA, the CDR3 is TGTGCTAGTGGATCACGTACAGGGGGCTGGACTGAAGCTTTCTTT. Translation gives CASGSRTGGWTEAFF.

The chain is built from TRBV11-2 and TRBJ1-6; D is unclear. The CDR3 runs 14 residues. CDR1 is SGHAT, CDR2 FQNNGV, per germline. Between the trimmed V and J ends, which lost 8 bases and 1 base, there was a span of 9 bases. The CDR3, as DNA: TGTGCCAGCGGGGAAGGTTCCTATAATTCACCCCTCCACTTT. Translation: CASGEGSYNSPLHF.

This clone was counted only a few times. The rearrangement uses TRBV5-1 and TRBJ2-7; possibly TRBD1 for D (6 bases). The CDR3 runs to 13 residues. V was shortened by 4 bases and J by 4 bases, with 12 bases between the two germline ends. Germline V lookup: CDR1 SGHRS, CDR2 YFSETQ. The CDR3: CASSIPDSYEQYF. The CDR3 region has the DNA TGCGCCAGCAGCATACCGGACAGTTACGAGCAGTACTTC.

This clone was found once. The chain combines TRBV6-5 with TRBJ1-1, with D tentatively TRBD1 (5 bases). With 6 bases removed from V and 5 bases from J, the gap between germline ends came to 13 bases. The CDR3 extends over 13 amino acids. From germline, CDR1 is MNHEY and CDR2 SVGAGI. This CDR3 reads CASSTDGGTEAFF. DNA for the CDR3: TGTGCCAGCAGCACAGACGGGGGAACTGAAGCTTTCTTT.

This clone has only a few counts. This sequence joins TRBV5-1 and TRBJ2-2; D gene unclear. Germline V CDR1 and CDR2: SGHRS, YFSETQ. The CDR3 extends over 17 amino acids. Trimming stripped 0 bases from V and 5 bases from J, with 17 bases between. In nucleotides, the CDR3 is TGCGCCAGCAGCTTGGGGCCGGCAAGAGTGTTGACCGGGGAGCTGTTTTTT. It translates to CASSLGPARVLTGELFF.

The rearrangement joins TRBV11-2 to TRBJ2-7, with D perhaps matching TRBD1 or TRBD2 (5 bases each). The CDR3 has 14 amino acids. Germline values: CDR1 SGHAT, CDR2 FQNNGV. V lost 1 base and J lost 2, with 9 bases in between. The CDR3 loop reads CASSLVRGTYEQYF. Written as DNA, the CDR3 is TGTGCCAGCAGCTTAGTTCGGGGCACCTACGAGCAGTACTTC.

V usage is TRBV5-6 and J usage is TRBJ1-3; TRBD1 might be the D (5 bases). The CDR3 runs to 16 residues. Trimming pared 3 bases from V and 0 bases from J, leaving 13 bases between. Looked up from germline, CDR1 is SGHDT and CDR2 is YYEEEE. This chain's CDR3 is CASSYRGQLSGNTIYF. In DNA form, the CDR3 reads TGTGCCAGCAGCTACCGGGGCCAACTCTCTGGAAACACCATATATTTT.

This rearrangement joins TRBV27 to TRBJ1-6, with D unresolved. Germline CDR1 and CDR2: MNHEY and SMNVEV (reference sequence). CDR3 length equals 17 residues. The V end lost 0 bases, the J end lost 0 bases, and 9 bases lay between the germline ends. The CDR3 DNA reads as TGTGCCAGCAGTTTATCCCGTTCCAGCTCCTATAATTCACCCCTCCACTTT. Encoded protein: CASSLSRSSSYNSPLHF.

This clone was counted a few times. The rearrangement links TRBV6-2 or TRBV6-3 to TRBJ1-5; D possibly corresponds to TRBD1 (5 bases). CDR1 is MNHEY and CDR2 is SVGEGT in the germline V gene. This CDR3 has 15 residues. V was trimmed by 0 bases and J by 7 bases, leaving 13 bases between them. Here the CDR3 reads CASSYSIRGGQPQHF. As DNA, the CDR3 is TGTGCCAGCAGTTACTCGATTCGGGGCGGACAGCCCCAGCATTTT.

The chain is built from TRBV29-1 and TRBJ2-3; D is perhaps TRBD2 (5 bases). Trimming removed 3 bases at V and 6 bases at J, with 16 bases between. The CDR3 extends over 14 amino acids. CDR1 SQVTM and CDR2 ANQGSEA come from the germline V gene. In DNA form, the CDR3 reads TGCAGCGTTGAGAACGGGCCCCCGGGGGATACGCAGTATTTT. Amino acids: CSVENGPPGDTQYF.

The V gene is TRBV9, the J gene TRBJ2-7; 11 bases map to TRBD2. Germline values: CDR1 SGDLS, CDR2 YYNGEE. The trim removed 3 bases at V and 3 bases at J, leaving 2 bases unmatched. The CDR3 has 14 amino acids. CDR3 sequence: CASSAGLAGYEQYF. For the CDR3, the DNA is TGTGCCAGCAGCGCCGGACTAGCGGGCTACGAGCAGTACTTC. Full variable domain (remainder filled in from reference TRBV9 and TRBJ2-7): DSGVTQTPKHLITATGQRVTLRCSPRSGDLSVYWYQQSLDQGLQFLIQYYNGEERAKGNILERFSAQQFPDLHSELNLSSLELGDSALYFCASSAGLAGYEQYFGPGTRLTVT.

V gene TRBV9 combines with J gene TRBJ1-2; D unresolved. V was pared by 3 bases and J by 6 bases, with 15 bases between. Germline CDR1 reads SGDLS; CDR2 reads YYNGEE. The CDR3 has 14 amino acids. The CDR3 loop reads CASSAYGLGNGYTF. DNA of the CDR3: TGTGCCAGCAGCGCCTACGGGCTGGGGAATGGCTACACCTTC.

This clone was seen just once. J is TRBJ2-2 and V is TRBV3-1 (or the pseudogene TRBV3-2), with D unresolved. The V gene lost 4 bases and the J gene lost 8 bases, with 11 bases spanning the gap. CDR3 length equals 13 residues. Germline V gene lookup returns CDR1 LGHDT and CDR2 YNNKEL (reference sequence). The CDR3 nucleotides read TGTGCCAGCAGCCCCTTCCCCCCAGGGGAGCTGTTTTTT. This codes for CASSPFPPGELFF.

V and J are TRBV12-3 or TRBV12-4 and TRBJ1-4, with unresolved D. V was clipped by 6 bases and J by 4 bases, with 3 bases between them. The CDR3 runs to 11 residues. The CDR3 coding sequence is TGTGCCAGCAGGGGTAATGAAAAACTGTTTTTT. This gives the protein CASRGNEKLFF.

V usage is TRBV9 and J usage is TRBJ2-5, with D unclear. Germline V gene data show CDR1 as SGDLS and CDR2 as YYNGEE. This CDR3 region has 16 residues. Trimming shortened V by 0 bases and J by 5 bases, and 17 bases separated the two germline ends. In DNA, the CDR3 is TGTGCCAGCAGCGTAGGTTCTTTGGGGTCCGGGGAGACCCAGTACTTC. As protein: CASSVGSLGSGETQYF.

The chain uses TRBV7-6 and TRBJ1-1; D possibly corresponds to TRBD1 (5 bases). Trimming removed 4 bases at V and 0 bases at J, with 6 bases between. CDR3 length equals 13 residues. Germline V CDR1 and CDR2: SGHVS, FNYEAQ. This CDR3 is CASSSQVNTEAFF. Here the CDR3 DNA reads TGTGCCAGCAGCTCACAGGTGAACACTGAAGCTTTCTTT.